This TCR beta chain was recovered during a study of Graves' ophthalmopathy and Graves' hyperthyroidism. The study's findings and limits: Among thyroid clonotypes expanded above 0.001 frequency, most also appeared in blood. Prediction of ophthalmopathy progression reached roughly 64% sensitivity and around 72% specificity.

Sampling under 12 ml of fresh peripheral blood provided the PBMCs. The trim removed 3 bases at V and 6 bases at J, leaving 11 bases unmatched. This CDR3 comprises 15 residues. Germline CDR1 DFQATT, CDR2 SNEGSKA (reference sequence). By frequency in the sample, this clonotype is medium-sized. Its antigen is undetermined. The authors amplified TCR beta CDR3 regions, and they did so from RNA transcripts for repertoire sequencing. Amplification began with first-round RT-PCR using HTBI primers, then second-round multiplex PCR was performed. MiXCR, applied by TCRdb to the multiplex PCR reads, yields one record per CDR3 protein. The table records about 39,000 distinct CDR3 sequences, roughly 50% of them present only once.

V is TRBV20-1 and J is TRBJ2-3; 8 bases fit TRBD1. Sample: peripheral blood. This TCR was sampled from an adult woman with stable Graves' hyperthyroidism. The CDR3 protein is CSASSGTGGSDTQYF. The CDR3 bases are TGCAGTGCTAGCTCCGGGACAGGAGGGAGTGATACGCAGTATTTT.